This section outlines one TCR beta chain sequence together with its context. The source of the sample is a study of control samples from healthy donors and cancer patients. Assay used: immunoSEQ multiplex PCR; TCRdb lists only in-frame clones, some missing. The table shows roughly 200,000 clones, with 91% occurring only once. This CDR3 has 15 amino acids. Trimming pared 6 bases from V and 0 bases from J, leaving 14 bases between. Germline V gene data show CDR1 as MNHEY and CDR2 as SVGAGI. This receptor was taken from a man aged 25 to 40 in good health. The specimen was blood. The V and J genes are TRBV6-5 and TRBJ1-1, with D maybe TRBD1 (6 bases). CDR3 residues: CASRLTTGMNTEAFF. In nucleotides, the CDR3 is TGTGCCAGCAGGCTAACAACAGGGATGAACACTGAAGCTTTCTTT.